This TCR beta chain was identified in a study of CD8+ T cells in alopecia areata. As for the study in general: Oral tofacitinib (5 to 10 mg twice daily) was administered to treated patients. Tofacitinib exposure lasted 6 to 18 months, followed by 6 months off drug.

Note on this clone: Its cognate antigen is unknown.

In each case, RNA was isolated and then reverse transcribed into cDNA as the sequencing template. The protocol was immunoSEQ multiplex PCR, while the TCRdb copy is restricted to in-frame clones and leaves out a portion. The profile covers about 200,000 clones, with roughly two fifths appearing a single time and almost 0.5% taken by the ten largest. The CDR3 loop spans 17 amino acids. The junction had 10 bases not matched to a gene; V was cut back by 0 bases and J by 7 bases. CDR1 is SGDLS, CDR2 YYNGEE, per germline. Treatment: oral pan-JAK inhibitor, 5-10 mg twice daily. Study-wide findings and caveats: In scalp and blood, many expanded lesional clones persisted during tofacitinib.

The chain carries TRBV9 and TRBJ2-2; 9 nucleotides align to TRBD2. The receptor comes from a human donor with alopecia areata. This sample comprised CD4+ T cells sorted from blood, obtained between weeks 30 and 35, from a patient treated with tofacitinib. Written as DNA, the CDR3 is TGTGCCAGCAGCGTAGTCCCTGACGGGACTAGCTTCGGGGAGCTGTTTTTT. It codes for CASSVVPDGTSFGELFF.